There are a few counts of the clone carrying this TCR beta chain. This sample is drawn from a study of T cells in Graves' hyperthyroidism and ophthalmopathy. Study details: Pretreatment peripheral blood was obtained at initial diagnosis.

Stable Graves' hyperthyroidism meant no ophthalmopathy progression within 18 months. Newly diagnosed patients aged 18 to 65 had hyperthyroidism of under 2 months' duration. Amplification yielded TCR beta CDR3 regions, with RNA transcripts as the source. Initially, a first-round RT-PCR of the TCR CDR3 employed the HTBI primer set. TCRdb reprocessed the multiplex PCR reads via MiXCR and lists one record per CDR3 protein. The table includes 500,000 to 700,000 distinct CDR3 sequences, over 15% detected once. The CDR3 runs 16 residues. The V gene end was trimmed by 5 bases and the J gene end by 1 base; junction bases not matched to a gene: 9. CDR1 and CDR2 from the germline V gene are MNHNS and SASEGT.

The origin of this receptor is a woman aged 18-29 years with Graves' hyperthyroidism. Sequenced sample: blood. This chain joins TRBV6-1 and TRBJ2-5; 8 bases line up with TRBD2. CDR3 sequence reads: CASSRLLSGTQETQYF. The CDR3 coding sequence is TGTGCCAGCAGTAGACTACTTAGCGGGACCCAAGAGACCCAGTACTTC.